The clone carrying this T cell receptor beta chain was detected only a few times. The sample is drawn from a study of blood T cell repertoires in COVID-19. CDR3 length equals 16 residues. The V gene's germline CDR1 is MNHNY and CDR2 SVGAGI (reference sequence). J lost 1 base, V lost 2 bases, and 7 bases had no gene match. Original analysis: Amplified reference gene primers provided the basis for estimating nucleated cell counts. Measured with immunoSEQ multiplex PCR; TCRdb has only the in-frame clones, and not every one. V, J and clone size are those of that table, while D and trimming were read from the DNA. This repertoire shows about 41,000 clones, 85% to 90% found once; its top ten account for about 4%.

The specimen sequenced was peripheral blood. This TCR came from a man aged 35 to 55 with COVID-19, enrolled during active disease. This chain connects TRBV6-6 to TRBJ1-1; 7 bases map to TRBD1. In DNA, the CDR3 is TGTGCCAGCAGTTACATGCCCGGGACAGCGAACACTGAAGCTTTCTTT. Translation: CASSYMPGTANTEAFF.